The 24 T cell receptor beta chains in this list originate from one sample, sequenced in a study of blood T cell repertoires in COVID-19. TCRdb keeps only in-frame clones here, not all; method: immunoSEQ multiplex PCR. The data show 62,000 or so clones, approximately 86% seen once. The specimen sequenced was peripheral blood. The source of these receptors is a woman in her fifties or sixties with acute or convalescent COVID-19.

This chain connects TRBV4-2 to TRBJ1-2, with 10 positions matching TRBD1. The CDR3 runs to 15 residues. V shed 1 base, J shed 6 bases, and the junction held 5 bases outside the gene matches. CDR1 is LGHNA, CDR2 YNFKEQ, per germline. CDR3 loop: CASSQVPGQGHGYTF. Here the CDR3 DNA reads TGTGCCAGCAGCCAAGTACCGGGACAGGGGCATGGCTACACCTTC.

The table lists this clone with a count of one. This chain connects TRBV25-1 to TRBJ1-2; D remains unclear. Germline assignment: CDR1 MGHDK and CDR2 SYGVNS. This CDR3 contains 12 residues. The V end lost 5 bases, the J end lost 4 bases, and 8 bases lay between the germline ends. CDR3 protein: CASSSTPYGYTF. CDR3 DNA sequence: TGTGCCAGCAGTTCTACCCCCTATGGCTACACCTTC.

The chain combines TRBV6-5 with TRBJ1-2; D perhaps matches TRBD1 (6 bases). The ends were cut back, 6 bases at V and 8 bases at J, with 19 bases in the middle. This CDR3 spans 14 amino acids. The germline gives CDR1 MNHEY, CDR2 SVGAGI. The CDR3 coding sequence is TGTGCCAGCAGCCTGGGGGGGGCGCAAAGCGGCTACACCTTC. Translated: CASSLGGAQSGYTF.

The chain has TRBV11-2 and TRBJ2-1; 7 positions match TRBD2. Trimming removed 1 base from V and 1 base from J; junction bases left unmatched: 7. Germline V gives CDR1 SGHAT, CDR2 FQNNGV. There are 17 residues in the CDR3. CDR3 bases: TGTGCCAGCAGCTTAGTTAGGTCTAGCGGTTCCTACAATGAGCAGTTCTTC. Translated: CASSLVRSSGSYNEQFF.

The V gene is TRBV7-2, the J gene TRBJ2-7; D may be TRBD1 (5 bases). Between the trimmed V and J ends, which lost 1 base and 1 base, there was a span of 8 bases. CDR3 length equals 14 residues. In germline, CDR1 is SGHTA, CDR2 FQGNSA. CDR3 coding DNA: TGTGCCAGCAGCTTAGATACAGGATCCTACGAGCAGTACTTC. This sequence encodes CASSLDTGSYEQYF.

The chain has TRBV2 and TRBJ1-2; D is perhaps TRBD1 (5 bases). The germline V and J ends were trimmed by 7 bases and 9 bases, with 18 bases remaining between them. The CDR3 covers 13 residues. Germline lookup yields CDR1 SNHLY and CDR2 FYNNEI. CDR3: CASNLGARGSYTF. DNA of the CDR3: TGTGCCAGCAATCTTGGGGCGCGCGGCAGCTACACCTTC.

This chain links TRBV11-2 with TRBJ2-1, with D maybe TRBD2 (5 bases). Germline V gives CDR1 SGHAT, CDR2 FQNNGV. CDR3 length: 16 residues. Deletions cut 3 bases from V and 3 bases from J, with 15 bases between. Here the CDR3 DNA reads TGTGCCAGCAGCTTTCTAGCCTTCGGGGTCTACAATGAGCAGTTCTTC. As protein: CASSFLAFGVYNEQFF.

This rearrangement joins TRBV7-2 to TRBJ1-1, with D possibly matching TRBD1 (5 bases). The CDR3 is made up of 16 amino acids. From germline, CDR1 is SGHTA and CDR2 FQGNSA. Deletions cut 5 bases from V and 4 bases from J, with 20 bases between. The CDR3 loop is CASSQFGGVAGTEAFF. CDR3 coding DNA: TGTGCCAGCAGCCAATTCGGGGGGGTTGCGGGCACTGAAGCTTTCTTT.

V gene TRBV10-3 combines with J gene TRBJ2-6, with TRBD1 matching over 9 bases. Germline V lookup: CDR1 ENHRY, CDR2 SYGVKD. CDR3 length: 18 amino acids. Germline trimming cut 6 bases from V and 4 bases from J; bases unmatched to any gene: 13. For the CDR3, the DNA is TGTGCCATCAGGGGCCAACAGGGGGCTACGGGAGGGGCCAACGTCCTGACTTTC. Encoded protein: CAIRGQQGATGGANVLTF.

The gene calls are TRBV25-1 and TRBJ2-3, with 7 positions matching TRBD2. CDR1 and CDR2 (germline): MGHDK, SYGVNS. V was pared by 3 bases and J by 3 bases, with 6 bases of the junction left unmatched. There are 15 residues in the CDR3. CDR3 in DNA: TGTGCCAGCAGTGATTGGACTAGAAGTACAGATACGCAGTATTTT. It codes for CASSDWTRSTDTQYF.

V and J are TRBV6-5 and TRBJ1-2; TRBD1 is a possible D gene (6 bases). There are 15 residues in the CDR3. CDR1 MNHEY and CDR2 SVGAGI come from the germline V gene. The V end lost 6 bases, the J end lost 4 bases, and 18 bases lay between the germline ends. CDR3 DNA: TGTGCCAGCAGCGGAGCCGGGACAAAGGTCTATGGCTACACCTTC. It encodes CASSGAGTKVYGYTF.

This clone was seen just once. The CDR3 here is CASSSGVIETQYF. The CDR3 nucleotides are TGTGCCAGCAGTTCAGGGGTCATAGAGACCCAGTACTTC. This chain links TRBV28 with TRBJ2-5; possibly TRBD1 for D (6 bases). The ends were cut back, 4 bases at V and 4 bases at J, with 10 bases in the middle. The CDR3 length is 13 residues. The germline CDR1 and CDR2 sequences are MDHEN and SYDVKM.

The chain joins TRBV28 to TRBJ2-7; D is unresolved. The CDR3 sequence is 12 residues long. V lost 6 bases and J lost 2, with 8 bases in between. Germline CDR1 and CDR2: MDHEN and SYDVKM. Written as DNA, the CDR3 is TGTGCCAGCAGGAATATAGCCTACGAGCAGTACTTC. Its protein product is CASRNIAYEQYF. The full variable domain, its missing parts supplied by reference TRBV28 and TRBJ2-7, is DVKVTQSSRYLVKRTGEKVFLECVQDMDHENMFWYRQDPGLGLRLIYFSYDVKMKEKGDIPEGYSVSREKKERFSLILESASTNQTSMYLCASRNIAYEQYFGPGTRLTVT.

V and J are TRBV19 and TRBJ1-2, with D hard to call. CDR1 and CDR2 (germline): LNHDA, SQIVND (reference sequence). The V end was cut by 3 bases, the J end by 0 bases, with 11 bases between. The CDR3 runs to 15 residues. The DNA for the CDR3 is TGTGCCAGTAGTATTCTAGGACTGTCTAACTATGGCTACACCTTC. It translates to CASSILGLSNYGYTF.

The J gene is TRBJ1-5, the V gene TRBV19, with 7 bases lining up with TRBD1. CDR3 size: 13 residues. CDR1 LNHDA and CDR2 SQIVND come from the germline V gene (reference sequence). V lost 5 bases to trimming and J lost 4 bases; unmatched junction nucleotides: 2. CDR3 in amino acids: CASSGDRNQPQHF. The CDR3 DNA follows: TGTGCCAGTAGTGGGGACAGAAATCAGCCCCAGCATTTT.

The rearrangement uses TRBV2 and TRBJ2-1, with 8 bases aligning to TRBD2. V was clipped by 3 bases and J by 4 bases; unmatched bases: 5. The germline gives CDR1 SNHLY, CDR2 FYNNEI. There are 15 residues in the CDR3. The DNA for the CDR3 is TGTGCCAGCAGTGAGGCGGGGGGCAAGTACAATGAGCAGTTCTTC. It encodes CASSEAGGKYNEQFF.

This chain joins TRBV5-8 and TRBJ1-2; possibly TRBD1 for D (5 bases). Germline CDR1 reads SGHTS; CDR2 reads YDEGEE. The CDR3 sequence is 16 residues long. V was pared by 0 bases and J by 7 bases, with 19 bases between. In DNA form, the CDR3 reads TGTGCCAGCAGCTTGGTTCAGGGTCGGTCAATATTTGGCTACACCTTC. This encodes CASSLVQGRSIFGYTF.

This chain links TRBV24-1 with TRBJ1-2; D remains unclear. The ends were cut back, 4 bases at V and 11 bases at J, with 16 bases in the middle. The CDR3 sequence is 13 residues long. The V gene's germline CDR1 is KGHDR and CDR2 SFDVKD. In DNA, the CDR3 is TGTGCCACCAGTGAAACCGGGATCCCTTCTTACACCTTC. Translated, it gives CATSETGIPSYTF.

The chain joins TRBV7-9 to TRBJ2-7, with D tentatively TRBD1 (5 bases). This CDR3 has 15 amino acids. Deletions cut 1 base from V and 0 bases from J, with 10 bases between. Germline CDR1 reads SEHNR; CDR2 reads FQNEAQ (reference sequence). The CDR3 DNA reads TGTGCCAGCAGCTTAGAGGGGCTGAGCTCCTACGAGCAGTACTTC. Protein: CASSLEGLSSYEQYF.

Here the CDR3 DNA reads TGTGCCAGCAGGAGGTTGGCCGGGGAGCTGTTTTTT. This encodes CASRRLAGELFF. The V gene is TRBV6-5, the J gene TRBJ2-2; D call uncertain. The CDR3 spans 12 residues. Germline-derived CDR1 and CDR2 are MNHEY and SVGAGI. The ends were cut back, 6 bases at V and 6 bases at J, with 8 bases in the middle.

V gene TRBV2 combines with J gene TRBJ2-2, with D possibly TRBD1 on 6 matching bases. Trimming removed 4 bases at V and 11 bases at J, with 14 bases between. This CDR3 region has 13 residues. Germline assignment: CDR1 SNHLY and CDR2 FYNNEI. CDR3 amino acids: CASSVSGGGELFF. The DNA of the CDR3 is TGTGCCAGCAGTGTGTCTGGGGGCGGTGAGCTGTTTTTT.

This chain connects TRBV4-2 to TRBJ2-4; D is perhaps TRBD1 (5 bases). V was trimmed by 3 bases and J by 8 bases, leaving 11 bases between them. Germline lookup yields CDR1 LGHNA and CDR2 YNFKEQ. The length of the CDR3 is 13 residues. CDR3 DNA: TGTGCCAGCAGCCAGAAAACAGGTGACATTCAGTACTTC. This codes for CASSQKTGDIQYF.

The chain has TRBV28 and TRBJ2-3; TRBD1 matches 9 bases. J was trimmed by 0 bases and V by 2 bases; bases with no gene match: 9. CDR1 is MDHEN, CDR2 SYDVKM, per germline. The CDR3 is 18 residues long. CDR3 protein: CASSLRGQGVRSTDTQYF. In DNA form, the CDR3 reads TGTGCCAGCAGTTTAAGGGGACAGGGCGTTCGGAGCACAGATACGCAGTATTTT.

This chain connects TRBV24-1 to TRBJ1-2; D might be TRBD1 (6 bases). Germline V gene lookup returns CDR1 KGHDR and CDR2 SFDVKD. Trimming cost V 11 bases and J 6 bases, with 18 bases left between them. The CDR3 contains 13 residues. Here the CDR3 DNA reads TGTGCCATCGGGACATCCTCCGTAGATGGCTACACCTTC. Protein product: CAIGTSSVDGYTF.